This entry describes one TCR beta chain. Its cognate antigen has yet to be identified. Qualities for individual bases were not recorded, and no much larger clone is one base off. The data stem from a study of blood T cell repertoires in COVID-19 (dated by TCRdb to the early 2020s). About the investigation overall: Collaborator samples came from the United States, Italy and Spain and covered acute and convalescent phases of COVID-19. The material from the prospective study consisted of cDNA or gDNA derived from T cells, B-cell-depleted T cells, or PBMCs. Deeply sampled blood TCRbeta repertoires from subjects exposed to, actively infected with, or recovered from COVID-19 were included in the dataset. The repertoires were released in a freely available public database intended as a resource for research on the immune response to SARS-CoV-2. Samples came from the ongoing ImmuneRACE study (first 160 participants) plus 1,254 subjects from 6 global collaborators. A de-identified subject ID, COVID-19 status, age in years and sex were almost always included in the sample metadata. Where available, HLA class I and class II types were taken from metadata supplied by the sample provider and were not determined by assay-based typing. Results the study describes overall, beyond this receptor: The quantity of clinical and demographic metadata differed by source and by participant and was supplied without curation.

TCRbeta CDR3 regions were amplified from genomic DNA by means of the immunoSEQ Assay, a bias-controlled multiplex PCR. The published analysis was carried out like this. The number of nucleated cells in each sample was estimated from the amplification of reference gene primers within the assay. Sequence reads were collapsed and filtered to measure the absolute abundance of every unique TCRbeta CDR3 rearrangement. For each sample, productive Simpson clonality was calculated as the square root of Simpson's diversity index over productive rearrangements. TCRdb mirrors the immuneACCESS table, restricted to in-frame sequences. Some clones are absent from its copies; in checked studies, under half trace to an unresolved V gene, and the reason for the others is unknown. V and J calls and clone size come straight from that table; D and trimming were deduced from the DNA. The table for this sample lists around 230,000 clones; about four fifths of them were counted only once. Jointly, the top ten make up under 3% of the sample.

Reading the germline V gene gives CDR1 MGHRA and CDR2 YSYEKL. Compared with germline, V lacks 4 bases and J lacks 6 bases; bases without a gene match: 1. The CDR3 covers 14 residues, taking in both the cysteine and the phenylalanine. CDR3 DNA is the only sequence kept; it has 42 bases, read in frame from the first base. Collaborating institutions collected whole blood in K2EDTA tubes following their own protocols. Collaborator samples were shipped for TCRbeta analysis as frozen whole blood, isolated PBMCs, or DNA extracted from either sample type. The specimen sequenced was peripheral blood. The clonotype comes from a woman aged 40 to 49 with active or convalescent COVID-19. Recombination connected TRBV4-1 to TRBJ2-1, with 12 middle bases fitting TRBD2. The CDR3 protein: CASSRLAGVNEQFF. Read as DNA, the sequence is TGCGCCAGCAGCCGACTAGCGGGAGTCAATGAGCAGTTCTTC.